These T cell receptor beta chains were read from a single sample in a study of blood T cell repertoires in COVID-19. Assay: immunoSEQ multiplex PCR; the TCRdb copy retains only in-frame clones and omits some. The sample has around 100,000 clones, 75% to 90% seen once. The sample taken for sequencing was peripheral blood. The receptors shown here come from a human donor in a cohort sampled during active COVID-19. Each CDR3 is given with its conserved first and last residue. The order of the fields is J gene, V gene, clone size, D gene, CDR3 protein, CDR3 DNA. The D gene is left open where the match is weak. The listing skips clone size in some rows; elsewhere it reads once, few, many or a size class.

J gene: TRBJ2-7
V gene: TRBV7-2
clone size: -
D gene: TRBD2
CDR3 protein: CASSLQTSGVYEQYF
CDR3 DNA: TGTGCCAGCAGCTTACAGACTAGCGGGGTCTACGAGCAGTACTTC

J gene: TRBJ1-1
V gene: TRBV7-2
clone size: -
D gene: TRBD1
CDR3 protein: CASSSQGGTEAFF
CDR3 DNA: TGTGCCAGCAGCTCCCAGGGGGGCACTGAAGCTTTCTTT

J gene: TRBJ2-3
V gene: TRBV5-8
clone size: -
D gene: -
CDR3 protein: CASSLQGRADTQYF
CDR3 DNA: TGTGCCAGCAGCTTACAGGGTCGCGCAGATACGCAGTATTTT

J gene: TRBJ1-5
V gene: TRBV20-1
clone size: -
D gene: TRBD1
CDR3 protein: CSASYDRAERDNQPQHF
CDR3 DNA: TGCAGTGCTAGTTACGACAGGGCGGAAAGGGACAATCAGCCCCAGCATTTT

J gene: TRBJ1-3
V gene: TRBV3-1/TRBV3-2
clone size: -
D gene: -
CDR3 protein: CASSQDRARHTIYF
CDR3 DNA: TGTGCCAGCAGCCAAGACCGCGCCCGCCACACCATATATTTT

J gene: TRBJ1-1
V gene: TRBV19
clone size: -
D gene: -
CDR3 protein: CASSMPSHTPRGTEAFF
CDR3 DNA: TGTGCCAGTAGTATGCCTTCGCATACCCCCAGGGGAACTGAAGCTTTCTTT

J gene: TRBJ1-5
V gene: TRBV19
clone size: -
D gene: -
CDR3 protein: CASSAYRVRSNQPQHF
CDR3 DNA: TGTGCCAGTAGTGCATACAGGGTTCGAAGCAATCAGCCCCAGCATTTT

J gene: TRBJ2-2
V gene: TRBV5-1
clone size: -
D gene: -
CDR3 protein: CASSLVAGGEVGELFF
CDR3 DNA: TGCGCCAGCAGCTTGGTGGCTGGGGGCGAGGTCGGGGAGCTGTTTTTT

J gene: TRBJ1-3
V gene: TRBV7-2
clone size: medium-sized
D gene: -
CDR3 protein: CASSVNSGNTIYF
CDR3 DNA: TGTGCCAGCAGTGTCAACTCTGGAAACACCATATATTTT

J gene: TRBJ1-2
V gene: TRBV28
clone size: -
D gene: TRBD1
CDR3 protein: CASSFDRAGGYTF
CDR3 DNA: TGTGCCAGCAGTTTTGACAGGGCTGGGGGCTACACCTTC

J gene: TRBJ1-4
V gene: TRBV9
clone size: -
D gene: -
CDR3 protein: CASSGRGEKLFF
CDR3 DNA: TGTGCCAGCAGCGGAAGGGGGGAAAAACTGTTTTTT

J gene: TRBJ1-5
V gene: TRBV2
clone size: -
D gene: TRBD1
CDR3 protein: CASSEKDRAAQPQHF
CDR3 DNA: TGTGCCAGCAGTGAAAAAGACAGGGCGGCTCAGCCCCAGCATTTT

J gene: TRBJ1-1
V gene: TRBV19
clone size: -
D gene: -
CDR3 protein: CASSGQLNTEAFF
CDR3 DNA: TGTGCCAGCTCAGGACAGTTGAACACTGAAGCTTTCTTT

J gene: TRBJ1-2
V gene: TRBV30
clone size: -
D gene: -
CDR3 protein: CAWSVPWQGGGYTF
CDR3 DNA: TGTGCCTGGAGTGTACCGTGGCAGGGAGGTGGCTACACCTTC

J gene: TRBJ2-7
V gene: TRBV7-6
clone size: -
D gene: -
CDR3 protein: CASSLGGGEQYF
CDR3 DNA: TGTGCCAGCAGCTTGGGGGGTGGTGAGCAGTACTTC

J gene: TRBJ2-1
V gene: TRBV7-8
clone size: -
D gene: TRBD1
CDR3 protein: CASSSRGTGFYNEQFF
CDR3 DNA: TGTGCCAGCAGCAGCCGAGGGACAGGGTTTTACAATGAGCAGTTCTTC

J gene: TRBJ2-3
V gene: TRBV27
clone size: -
D gene: TRBD1
CDR3 protein: CASGRGFQGATDTQYF
CDR3 DNA: TGTGCCAGCGGGCGGGGATTTCAGGGGGCCACAGATACGCAGTATTTT

J gene: TRBJ1-3
V gene: TRBV11-2
clone size: few
D gene: -
CDR3 protein: CASSRSRDTAFRNTIYF
CDR3 DNA: TGTGCCAGCAGTCGAAGCCGGGACACCGCTTTCCGAAACACCATATATTTT

J gene: TRBJ2-7
V gene: TRBV5-8
clone size: -
D gene: TRBD2
CDR3 protein: CASSLGGGPSYEQYF
CDR3 DNA: TGTGCCAGCAGCTTGGGCGGGGGGCCCTCCTACGAGCAGTACTTC

J gene: TRBJ1-5
V gene: TRBV6-6
clone size: -
D gene: -
CDR3 protein: CASSSHVGNQPQHF
CDR3 DNA: TGTGCCAGCAGTAGCCACGTCGGCAATCAGCCCCAGCATTTT

J gene: TRBJ2-2
V gene: TRBV5-1
clone size: -
D gene: -
CDR3 protein: CASAGRQNTGELFF
CDR3 DNA: TGCGCCAGCGCGGGGCGGCAGAACACCGGGGAGCTGTTTTTT

J gene: TRBJ2-7
V gene: TRBV28
clone size: -
D gene: -
CDR3 protein: CASSLTQAYEQYF
CDR3 DNA: TGTGCCAGCAGTTTAACACAAGCCTACGAGCAGTACTTC

J gene: TRBJ2-7
V gene: TRBV30
clone size: -
D gene: TRBD1
CDR3 protein: CAWRPTGDEQYF
CDR3 DNA: TGTGCCTGGAGACCTACAGGGGACGAGCAGTACTTC

J gene: TRBJ1-1
V gene: TRBV6-2/TRBV6-3
clone size: -
D gene: TRBD1
CDR3 protein: CASSYSPGQGALNTEAFF
CDR3 DNA: TGTGCCAGCAGTTATTCACCGGGACAGGGGGCCTTGAACACTGAAGCTTTCTTT

J gene: TRBJ2-2
V gene: TRBV6-6
clone size: -
D gene: TRBD2
CDR3 protein: CASSWASGNTGELFF
CDR3 DNA: TGTGCCAGCAGTTGGGCTAGCGGCAACACCGGGGAGCTGTTTTTT

J gene: TRBJ2-2
V gene: TRBV19
clone size: once
D gene: -
CDR3 protein: CASSALGFGELFF
CDR3 DNA: TGTGCCAGTAGTGCACTAGGTTTTGGGGAGCTGTTTTTT